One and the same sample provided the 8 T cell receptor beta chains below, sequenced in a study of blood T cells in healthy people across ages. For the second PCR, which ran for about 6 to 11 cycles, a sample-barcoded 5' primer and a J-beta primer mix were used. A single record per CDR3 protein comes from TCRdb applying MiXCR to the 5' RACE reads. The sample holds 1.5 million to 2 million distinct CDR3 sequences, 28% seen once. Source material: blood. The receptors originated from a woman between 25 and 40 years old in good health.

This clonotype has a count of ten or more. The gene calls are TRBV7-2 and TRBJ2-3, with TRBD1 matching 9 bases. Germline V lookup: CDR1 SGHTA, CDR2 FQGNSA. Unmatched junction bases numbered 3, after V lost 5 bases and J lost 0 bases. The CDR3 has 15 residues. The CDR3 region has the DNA TGTGCCAGCAGCCTACAGGGGGCCAGCACAGATACGCAGTATTTT. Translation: CASSLQGASTDTQYF.

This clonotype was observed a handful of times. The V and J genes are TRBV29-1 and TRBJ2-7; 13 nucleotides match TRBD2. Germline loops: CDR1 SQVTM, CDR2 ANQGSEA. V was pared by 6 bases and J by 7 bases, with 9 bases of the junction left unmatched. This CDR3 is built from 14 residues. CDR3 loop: CSVVGLAGVSEQYF. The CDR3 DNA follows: TGCAGCGTGGTCGGACTAGCGGGAGTTAGTGAGCAGTACTTC.

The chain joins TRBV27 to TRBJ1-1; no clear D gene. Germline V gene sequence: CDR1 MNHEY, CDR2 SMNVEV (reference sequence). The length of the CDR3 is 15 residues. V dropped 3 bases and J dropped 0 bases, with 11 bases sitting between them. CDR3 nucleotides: TGTGCCAGCAGTTTTGGTCAGACTATGAACACTGAAGCTTTCTTT. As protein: CASSFGQTMNTEAFF.

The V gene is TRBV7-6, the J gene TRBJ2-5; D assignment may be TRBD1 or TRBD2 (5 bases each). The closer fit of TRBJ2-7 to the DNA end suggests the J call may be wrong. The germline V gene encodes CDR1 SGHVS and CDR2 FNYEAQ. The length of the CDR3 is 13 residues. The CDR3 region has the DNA TGTGCCAGCGGCCGGGGCGCTGGGTGCGAGCAGTACTTC. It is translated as CASGRGAGCEQYF.

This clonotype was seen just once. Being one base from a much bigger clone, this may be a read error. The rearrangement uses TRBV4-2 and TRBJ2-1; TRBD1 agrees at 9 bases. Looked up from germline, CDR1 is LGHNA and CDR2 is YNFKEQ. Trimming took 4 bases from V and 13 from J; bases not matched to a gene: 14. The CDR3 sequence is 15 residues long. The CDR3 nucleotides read TGTGCCAGCAGCCCTCGGGACAGGGAGGGCGAGACCCAGTTCTTC. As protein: CASSPRDREGETQFF.

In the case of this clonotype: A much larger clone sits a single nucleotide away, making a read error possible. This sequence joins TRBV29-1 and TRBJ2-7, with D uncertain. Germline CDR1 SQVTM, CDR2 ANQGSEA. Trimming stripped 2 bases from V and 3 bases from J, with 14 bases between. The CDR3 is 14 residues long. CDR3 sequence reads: CSVERDSRFYEQYF. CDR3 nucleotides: TGCAGCGTTGAACGCGATTCCAGGTTCTACGAGCAGTACTTC.

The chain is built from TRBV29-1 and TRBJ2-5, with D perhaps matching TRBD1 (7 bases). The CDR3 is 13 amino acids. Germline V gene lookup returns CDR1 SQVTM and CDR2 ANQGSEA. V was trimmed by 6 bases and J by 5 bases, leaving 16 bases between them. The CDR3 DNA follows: TGCAGCGTGCCGCGGGACAGCCAGGAGACCCAGTACTTC. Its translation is CSVPRDSQETQYF.

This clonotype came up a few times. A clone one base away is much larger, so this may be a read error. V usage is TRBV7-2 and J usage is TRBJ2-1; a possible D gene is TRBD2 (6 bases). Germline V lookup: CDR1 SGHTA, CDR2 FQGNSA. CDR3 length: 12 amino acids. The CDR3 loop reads CASSEVGLERFF. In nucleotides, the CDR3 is TGTGCCAGCAGCGAAGTGGGACTCGAGCGGTTCTTC.